Below, 4 T cell receptor beta chains from the same sample are listed, as sequenced in a study of T cells in Graves' hyperthyroidism and ophthalmopathy. The TCR beta CDR3 regions underwent amplification using RNA transcripts as the source. The TCR CDR3 was amplified in a first-round RT-PCR using the HTBI primer set. TCRdb used MiXCR to reprocess the multiplex PCR reads, holding one entry per CDR3 protein. The data show about 58,000 distinct CDR3 sequences, 40% to 55% seen once. The sample was blood. Every receptor here comes from a woman aged 25 to 39 with Graves' ophthalmopathy.

This clonotype showed up many times. The chain is built from TRBV7-8 and TRBJ1-5; 9 bases match TRBD1. Per the germline V gene, CDR1 is SGHVS and CDR2 is FQNEAQ. Trimming removed 3 bases from V and 6 bases from J; junction bases left unmatched: 3. CDR3 length equals 14 residues. The CDR3: CASSLGDRAQPQHF. DNA of the CDR3: TGTGCCAGCAGCTTGGGGGACAGGGCTCAGCCCCAGCATTTT.

The rearrangement uses TRBV5-4 and TRBJ1-1, with TRBD1 identical over 8 bases. The CDR3 has 15 amino acids. The germline V gene encodes CDR1 SGHNT and CDR2 YYREEE (reference sequence). J was trimmed by 1 base and V by 4 bases; bases with no gene match: 6. CDR3 DNA: TGTGCCAGCAGCCACCGGACAGGGACGAACACTGAAGCTTTCTTT. It encodes CASSHRTGTNTEAFF.

This clonotype was seen ten or more times. The V call is TRBV9, the J call TRBJ2-3; possibly TRBD1 for D (5 bases). The V gene lost 3 bases and the J gene lost 0 bases, with 26 bases spanning the gap. This CDR3 is built from 20 residues. The germline gives CDR1 SGDLS, CDR2 YYNGEE. The CDR3 is CASSDIGRANPGVSTDTQYF. As DNA, the CDR3 is TGTGCCAGCAGCGACATAGGCAGGGCAAACCCTGGGGTCAGCACAGATACGCAGTATTTT.

This clonotype was counted at least ten times. The rearrangement links TRBV20-1 to TRBJ2-1; 7 bases are shared with TRBD1. Losses at the gene ends were 2 bases for V and 10 bases for J; bases not matched to a gene: 14. The CDR3 spans 15 residues. From germline, CDR1 is DFQATT and CDR2 SNEGSKA (reference sequence). CDR3 nucleotides: TGCAGTGCTAGATCACTTGGGCAGGGGGTTTGGGAGCAGTTCTTC. It encodes CSARSLGQGVWEQFF.